Presented here are 29 T cell receptor beta chains from one specimen sequenced in a study of CD8 T cells in ankylosing spondylitis. Overall study results and limits: What appeared characteristic of ankylosing spondylitis blood was a TCR beta motif of about eight highly homologous variants.

In TCRdb, the 5' RACE reads were re-called with MiXCR into one record per CDR3 protein. The sample has around 770,000 distinct CDR3 sequences, around 20% seen once; the top ten hold 15% to 20%. Their antigens are not known. Sequenced material: blood, either unsorted or a sorted T cell fraction (not recorded which). Source of these receptors: a male donor with ankylosing spondylitis.

Only a few counts were recorded for this clonotype. J is TRBJ1-2 and V is TRBV20-1; possibly TRBD1 for D (5 bases). There are 14 residues in the CDR3. V dropped 7 bases and J dropped 7 bases, with 22 bases sitting between them. Germline CDR1 reads DFQATT; CDR2 reads SNEGSKA (reference sequence). The CDR3 DNA follows: TGCAGTGGCAAAGAATGGGACGCCCGTGGTGGCTACACCTTC. Translating it yields CSGKEWDARGGYTF.

This clonotype was counted once. The gene calls are TRBV9 and TRBJ1-1, with unresolved D. Germline lookup yields CDR1 SGDLS and CDR2 YYNGEE. There are 13 residues in the CDR3. V dropped 0 bases and J dropped 7 bases, with 10 bases sitting between them. The CDR3 protein is CASSVVESYEAFF. Here the CDR3 DNA reads TGTGCCAGCAGCGTAGTAGAGTCATATGAAGCTTTCTTT.

This clonotype was counted at least ten times. The CDR3 coding sequence is TGCGCCAGCAGCTTGCTCTACACCGGGGAGCTGTTTTTT. Its protein product is CASSLLYTGELFF. This chain connects TRBV5-1 to TRBJ2-2; no reliable D call. The V end lost 1 base, the J end lost 3 bases, and 4 bases lay between the germline ends. Germline V lookup: CDR1 SGHRS, CDR2 YFSETQ. This CDR3 has 13 amino acids.

The chain links TRBV7-2 to TRBJ1-5; 8 bases match TRBD1. Germline lookup yields CDR1 SGHTA and CDR2 FQGNSA. V shed 5 bases and J 5 bases; nucleotides not matched to a gene: 8. This CDR3 is 15 amino acids long. CDR3 region: CASSNRGGGDQPQHF. The CDR3, as DNA: TGTGCCAGCAGCAACAGGGGGGGTGGCGATCAGCCCCAGCATTTT.

In DNA form, the CDR3 reads TGTGCCAGCAGCTTTGGGGCAGGACACTCCTACAATGAGCAGTTCTTC. As protein: CASSFGAGHSYNEQFF. The rearrangement uses TRBV14 and TRBJ2-1; tentative D call: TRBD1 (5 bases). Germline-derived CDR1 and CDR2 are SGHDN and FVKESK. V was shortened by 5 bases and J by 0 bases, with 14 bases between the two germline ends. The CDR3 has 16 residues.

This clonotype was found a few times. The V gene is TRBV29-1, the J gene TRBJ2-3; 11 bases align to TRBD1. Unmatched junction bases numbered 2, after V lost 4 bases and J lost 5 bases. Germline CDR1 and CDR2: SQVTM and ANQGSEA. This CDR3 comprises 13 residues. The CDR3 is CSVGDRGGDTQYF. CDR3 nucleotide sequence: TGCAGCGTTGGGGACAGGGGGGGAGATACGCAGTATTTT.

This clonotype turned up a few times. The rearrangement links TRBV2 to TRBJ1-4, with TRBD1 matching over 8 bases. CDR1 SNHLY and CDR2 FYNNEI come from the germline V gene. The J segment lost 0 bases and the V segment lost 7 bases, leaving 4 bases of the junction unmatched. The CDR3 covers 15 residues. The CDR3 sequence: CASIAGGPTNEKLFF. CDR3 nucleotides: TGTGCCAGCATCGCAGGGGGCCCAACTAATGAAAAACTGTTTTTT.

This clonotype has just a few counts. This chain connects TRBV7-2 to TRBJ2-5, with TRBD2 as a possible D gene (6 bases). Per the germline V gene, CDR1 is SGHTA and CDR2 is FQGNSA. The CDR3 runs to 15 residues. With 3 bases removed from V and 5 bases from J, the gap between germline ends came to 16 bases. CDR3 residues: CASSLSGAGDETQYF. The CDR3 DNA follows: TGTGCCAGCAGCTTGTCGGGAGCGGGTGATGAGACCCAGTACTTC.

There are many counts of this clonotype. The rearrangement links TRBV12-3 or TRBV12-4 to TRBJ2-2; D is undetermined. The CDR3 runs to 12 residues. V gave up 6 bases and J gave up 1 base, with 3 bases separating them. The CDR3 is CASRQNTGELFF. The CDR3 bases are TGTGCCAGCAGGCAGAACACCGGGGAGCTGTTTTTT.

The sample holds a few counts of this clonotype. The J gene is TRBJ2-5, the V gene TRBV4-1; D unresolved. The V end lost 1 base, the J end lost 1 base, and 7 bases lay between the germline ends. The CDR3 consists of 14 residues. CDR1 is MGHRA and CDR2 is YSYEKL in the germline V gene. CDR3 amino acids: CASSQGQFQETQYF. The CDR3 region has the DNA TGCGCCAGCAGCCAAGGCCAGTTCCAAGAGACCCAGTACTTC.

V is TRBV11-1 and J is TRBJ2-7, with 7 bases matching TRBD2. Germline values: CDR1 SGHAT, CDR2 FQDESV (reference sequence). There are 18 residues in the CDR3. With V trimmed by 1 base and J by 4 bases, 16 bases remained unmatched. The CDR3 nucleotides read TGTGCCAGCAGCTTAGTTGGTGTAGCGGCGGGAGCCCCTTACGAGCAGTACTTC. Its translation: CASSLVGVAAGAPYEQYF.

The chain joins TRBV4-3 to TRBJ2-1; 8 bases line up with TRBD1. This CDR3 is built from 14 residues. V dropped 4 bases and J dropped 12; count of bases not matched to a gene: 11. CDR1 is LGHNA and CDR2 is YSLEER in the germline V gene. CDR3 residues: CASSPGTGAFGQFF. CDR3 coding DNA: TGCGCCAGCAGCCCCGGGACAGGAGCTTTTGGGCAGTTCTTC.

The gene calls are TRBV6-1 and TRBJ2-1; D uncertain. Germline CDR1 MNHNS, CDR2 SASEGT. V lost 6 bases and J lost 1, with 13 bases in between. The CDR3 consists of 15 residues. CDR3 protein: CASRSPGASYNEQFF. The CDR3 coding sequence is TGTGCCAGCAGAAGTCCCGGCGCTTCCTACAATGAGCAGTTCTTC.

The chain uses TRBV7-9 and TRBJ2-7; the D is unclear. The germline V gene has CDR1 SEHNR and CDR2 FQNEAQ (reference sequence). This CDR3 is built from 17 residues. Trimming pared 2 bases from V and 4 bases from J, leaving 21 bases between. DNA of the CDR3: TGTGCCAGCAGCTTACCCCAGGACGGGCAGAGTGAATACGAGCAGTACTTC. This encodes CASSLPQDGQSEYEQYF.

CDR3 amino acids: CASSKTSRGRGYTF. In DNA, the CDR3 is TGTGCCAGCAGCAAAACGTCTCGAGGGAGAGGCTACACCTTC. The V call is TRBV21-1, the J call TRBJ1-2. TRBV21-1 is a recognized pseudogene. The CDR3 sequence is 14 residues long.

The chain has TRBV5-1 and TRBJ2-3; TRBD2 matches at 15 bases. The CDR3 extends over 16 amino acids. The V segment lost 4 bases and the J segment 4 bases; nucleotides outside the gene matches: 4. The germline V gene encodes CDR1 SGHRS and CDR2 YFSETQ. The DNA of the CDR3 is TGCGCCAGCAGCCTCGGGACTAGCGGGAGGTCAGATACGCAGTATTTT. It yields the protein CASSLGTSGRSDTQYF.

V is TRBV27 and J is TRBJ1-5; TRBD1 is a possible D gene (6 bases). Germline V CDR1 and CDR2: MNHEY, SMNVEV (reference sequence). V was trimmed by 3 bases and J by 5 bases, leaving 11 bases between them. CDR3 length equals 14 residues. DNA of the CDR3: TGTGCCAGCAGTTTCCAGGGGAACGATCAGCCCCAGCATTTT. This codes for CASSFQGNDQPQHF.

This clonotype was recorded many times. J is TRBJ1-5 and V is TRBV2; D call uncertain. Per the germline V gene, CDR1 is SNHLY and CDR2 is FYNNEI. The germline V and J ends were trimmed by 8 bases and 7 bases, with 9 bases remaining between them. The CDR3 covers 11 residues. CDR3 loop: CASGRGQPQHF. Here the CDR3 DNA reads TGTGCCAGCGGGCGGGGACAGCCCCAGCATTTT.

This chain connects TRBV7-9 to TRBJ1-4, with D hard to call. This CDR3 comprises 15 residues. Germline CDR1 SEHNR, CDR2 FQNEAQ (reference sequence). V was clipped by 6 bases and J by 0 bases, with 11 bases between them. CDR3 bases: TGTGCCAGCAGTAGGGCCGCCTCAACTAATGAAAAACTGTTTTTT. This gives the protein CASSRAASTNEKLFF.

This chain links TRBV15 with TRBJ2-1; a possible D gene is TRBD2 (7 bases). Per germline, CDR1 LNHNV and CDR2 YYDKDF (reference sequence). The CDR3 consists of 17 residues. V was cut by 0 bases and J by 0 bases, with 12 bases left in between. The CDR3 coding sequence is TGTGCCACCAGCAGAGAAATGGCGGGGGCCTCCTACAATGAGCAGTTCTTC. Its protein product is CATSREMAGASYNEQFF.

This clonotype was seen a handful of times. The rearrangement joins TRBV5-1 to TRBJ1-1; perhaps TRBD1 as D (6 bases). The CDR3 is 14 amino acids. Per germline, CDR1 SGHRS and CDR2 YFSETQ. V lost 4 bases and J lost 4, with 14 bases in between. This CDR3 reads CASSTQGTGTEAFF. The CDR3 DNA sequence: TGCGCCAGCAGCACCCAGGGGACGGGCACTGAAGCTTTCTTT.

This clonotype was detected a few times. The V call is TRBV4-1, the J call TRBJ2-7, with 13 bases identical to TRBD2. V gave up 0 bases and J gave up 2 bases; unmatched junction bases: 10. The CDR3 runs to 19 residues. Germline V gives CDR1 MGHRA, CDR2 YSYEKL. CDR3 loop: CASSQDHTSGRAPTYEQYF. The CDR3 nucleotides read TGCGCCAGCAGCCAAGACCACACTAGCGGGAGGGCCCCCACCTACGAGCAGTACTTC.

The chain links TRBV7-2 to TRBJ2-5, with 7 bases matching TRBD1. Germline CDR1 SGHTA, CDR2 FQGNSA. The CDR3 is made up of 17 amino acids. The trim removed 2 bases at V and 1 base at J, leaving 10 bases unmatched. The CDR3 sequence: CASSLSIGSGGQETQYF. DNA of the CDR3: TGTGCCAGCAGCTTATCCATAGGCTCAGGGGGCCAAGAGACCCAGTACTTC.

In its sample, this clonotype was seen many times. The chain uses TRBV29-1 and TRBJ2-3; TRBD2 matches 7 bases. Germline V CDR1 and CDR2: SQVTM, ANQGSEA. This CDR3 contains 11 residues. In DNA, the CDR3 is TGCGGATCGCGGCGGGGGGATACGCAGTATTTT. Its protein is CGSRRGDTQYF.

This clonotype has only a few counts. The V and J genes are TRBV12-3 or TRBV12-4 and TRBJ1-2; 8 nucleotides line up with TRBD1. This CDR3 comprises 14 residues. The junction had 6 bases not matched to a gene; V was cut back by 5 bases and J by 4 bases. This CDR3 reads CASSPTTGGYGYTF. CDR3 DNA sequence: TGTGCCAGCAGTCCCACCACAGGGGGCTATGGCTACACCTTC.

There are many counts of this clonotype. This sequence joins TRBV5-1 and TRBJ2-1, with 7 bases that match TRBD2. V gave up 1 base and J gave up 3 bases; unmatched junction bases: 7. CDR3 length: 16 residues. Germline V gives CDR1 SGHRS, CDR2 YFSETQ. The CDR3 region has the DNA TGCGCCAGCAGCTTGATGATGGGGGGGAACTACAATGAGCAGTTCTTC. This codes for CASSLMMGGNYNEQFF.

In the case of this clonotype: A read error may explain this, as a much larger clone is one base away. The genes are TRBV5-6 and TRBJ2-7, with a tentative D call TRBD2 (5 bases). The CDR3 covers 14 residues. V lost 4 bases and J 3 bases, leaving 14 bases between the germline ends. Looked up from germline, CDR1 is SGHDT and CDR2 is YYEEEE. DNA for the CDR3: TGTGCCAGCAGCCCCGGGGTCGTCGGCTACGAGCAGTACTTC. Encoded protein: CASSPGVVGYEQYF.

The V and J genes are TRBV6-1 and TRBJ1-5; perhaps TRBD1 as D (5 bases). Germline assignment: CDR1 MNHNS and CDR2 SASEGT. V was clipped by 6 bases and J by 6 bases, with 12 bases between them. This CDR3 contains 13 residues. In DNA, the CDR3 is TGTGCCAGCAGCCTAGCAGGGCGTCAGCCCCAGCATTTT. It encodes CASSLAGRQPQHF.

This clonotype came up many times. This chain uses TRBV28 with TRBJ2-1, with 9 positions matching TRBD2. J gave up 7 bases and V 3 bases, and 7 bases lay outside the gene matches. Germline CDR1 is MDHEN and CDR2 is SYDVKM. The CDR3 runs 15 residues. CDR3 sequence reads: CASSLGAGGQNEQFF. CDR3 DNA sequence: TGTGCCAGCAGTTTGGGAGCGGGAGGCCAAAATGAGCAGTTCTTC.